The 3 T cell receptor beta chains presented below share a single source sample, sequenced in a study of blood T cells in healthy people across ages. The use of a sample-barcoded 5' primer and a J-beta primer mix characterized a second PCR of roughly 6 to 11 cycles. TCRdb passed the 5' RACE reads through MiXCR, listing each CDR3 protein once. The sample comprises about 1.4 million distinct CDR3 sequences, roughly 60% of which are singletons, and 6.5% to 8.5% rests with the top ten. The specimen sequenced was blood. The receptors were sampled from a man aged 18 to 30 in good health.

This chain uses TRBV28 with TRBJ2-1; maybe TRBD2 (7 bases). CDR3 length: 16 amino acids. Per the germline V gene, CDR1 is MDHEN and CDR2 is SYDVKM. V was clipped by 3 bases and J by 9 bases, with 21 bases between them. The CDR3 loop reads CASSFPPGGGGTEQFF. In nucleotides, the CDR3 is TGTGCCAGCAGTTTCCCACCGGGAGGTGGGGGCACTGAGCAGTTCTTC.

The gene calls are TRBV29-1 and TRBJ2-7; 11 positions match TRBD1. Trimming cost V 7 bases and J 7 bases; bases outside gene matches: 9. CDR1 is SQVTM, CDR2 ANQGSEA, per germline. This CDR3 has 13 amino acids. CDR3 protein: CSAGQGALGEQYF. The CDR3 bases are TGCAGCGCCGGACAGGGGGCTCTAGGGGAGCAGTACTTC.

This clonotype has only a few counts. V usage is TRBV4-2 and J usage is TRBJ2-1; 10 nucleotides agree with TRBD2. Trimming at V came to 0 bases and at J to 7 bases, leaving 3 bases not matched to a gene. The CDR3 is 15 residues long. Germline V gene lookup returns CDR1 LGHNA and CDR2 YNFKEQ. The CDR3 DNA reads as TGTGCCAGCAGCCAAGACAGCGGGAGGGCGAATGAGCAGTTCTTC. It translates to CASSQDSGRANEQFF.